These T cell receptor beta chains were read from a single sample in a study of graft-versus-host responses after intestinal transplantation. TCRdb's copy holds only in-frame clones and misses some; the assay was immunoSEQ multiplex PCR. The repertoire includes under 20,000 clones, roughly 87% of them detected once, and about 1.9% sits in the top ten. Specimen: PBMCs, collected 14 days after transplant. The receptors stem from a human patient who received an intestinal transplant, so some T cells may come from the graft donor. Each CDR3 is given without its conserved first and last residue. The order of the fields is V gene, CDR3 protein.

v_gene: TRBV12-5
CDR3aa: ASGFSAARLGSPLH

v_gene: TRBV27
CDR3aa: ASSLQGAVGYT

v_gene: TRBV6-5
CDR3aa: ASSLNRDTEAF

v_gene: TRBV6-5
CDR3aa: ASSYSSAGEKLF

v_gene: TRBV29-1
CDR3aa: SVEASQETQY

v_gene: TRBV15
CDR3aa: ATSRAEGGANGELF

v_gene: TRBV7-6
CDR3aa: ASSLVPDNPYEQY

v_gene: TRBV5-1
CDR3aa: ASSGRKQLPYEQY

v_gene: TRBV11-2
CDR3aa: ASSLADEGTDTQY

v_gene: TRBV6-5
CDR3aa: ASRQGTKETQY

v_gene: TRBV19
CDR3aa: ATETGASNQPQH

v_gene: TRBV5-8
CDR3aa: ASSLGQIRGGKLF

v_gene: TRBV28
CDR3aa: ASSFTGGSTDTQY

v_gene: TRBV5-1
CDR3aa: ASSLKTSGDAQMGQY

v_gene: TRBV4-2
CDR3aa: ASSVGGVDYNEQF

v_gene: TRBV6-1
CDR3aa: ASSEGQATDTQY

v_gene: TRBV23-1
CDR3aa: ASSQSPSVSTDTQY

v_gene: TRBV19
CDR3aa: ASSIGGSTDTQY

v_gene: TRBV4-1
CDR3aa: ASSQEAAGYEQY

v_gene: TRBV30
CDR3aa: AWREGLAGGQSQETQY

v_gene: TRBV6-6
CDR3aa: ASRKGLVSYEQY

v_gene: TRBV5-1
CDR3aa: ASSLGSDPVYEQY

v_gene: TRBV19
CDR3aa: ASSIVHHRDSSSYNSPLH

v_gene: TRBV27
CDR3aa: ASSFGTNSGNTIY

v_gene: TRBV10-3
CDR3aa: AISESISGSSYNEQF

v_gene: TRBV6-1
CDR3aa: ASLMAGPKTLEQY

v_gene: TRBV4-2
CDR3aa: ASSQGVGYEQY

v_gene: TRBV5-6
CDR3aa: ASSPLGTETQY

v_gene: TRBV6-6
CDR3aa: ASSYEGGNEKLF

v_gene: TRBV19
CDR3aa: ASSIGGATNEKLF

v_gene: TRBV11-2
CDR3aa: ASSQRTQY

v_gene: TRBV27
CDR3aa: ASSFGDSSYEQY

v_gene: TRBV28
CDR3aa: ASQGAETGGFYEQY

v_gene: TRBV28
CDR3aa: ASSSSGASTDTQY

v_gene: TRBV19
CDR3aa: ASSIVWGPSGYNEQF

v_gene: TRBV27
CDR3aa: ASSPGAGAIYEQY

v_gene: TRBV19
CDR3aa: ASSIETGVTLERYEQY

v_gene: TRBV12-5
CDR3aa: ASAWGTGSYEQY

v_gene: TRBV5-1
CDR3aa: ASSLGGAQETQY

v_gene: TRBV12-5
CDR3aa: ASGPPRLGVGEKLF